This T cell receptor beta chain is drawn from a study of type 1 regulatory T cells. Study-wide context: T-allo10 is an in vitro-generated, Tr1-enriched CD4 T cell product specific for alloantigen.

This CDR3 region has 13 residues. Germline V gene sequence: CDR1 MNHEY, CDR2 SVGEGT. V lost 8 bases, J lost 0 bases, and 8 bases lay in between. This clonotype was observed a handful of times. Antigen: not known. TCRdb itself ran the reads through MiXCR, one entry per CDR3 protein. This sample has about 23,000 distinct CDR3 sequences, with around 47% found just once. The chain employs TRBV6-2 or TRBV6-3 and TRBJ1-5; no reliable D call. The sequenced material came from cultured T cells, either the whole culture or a sorted T cell fraction (not recorded which). This TCR derives from a human donor in good health. The CDR3 here is CASSGVSNQPQHF. CDR3 DNA sequence: TGTGCCAGCTCTGGGGTTAGCAATCAGCCCCAGCATTTT.